This section outlines one TCR beta chain sequence together with its context. Its antigen remains unknown. The data originate from a study of cytomegalovirus exposure and HLA in healthy donors. Points from the study as a whole: The later analysis indicated that the majority of CMV-associated TCR beta chains appeared HLA-restricted. A later analysis reportedly found that, within productive TCRs, an Asian-associated ancestry cluster had fewer N-insertions than the mean observed across the approximately 660 donors. Upon later analysis, HLA-associated TCR beta chains proved more clonally expanded than other, equally common chains. A later analysis showed TCR association rates differing by HLA locus, peaking at DRB1 and lowest at HLA-C.

The PCR used 60 Vbeta and 13 Jbeta primers. Profiling relied on immunoSEQ multiplex PCR, and the TCRdb table lists in-frame clones only, not all of them. Recorded for this sample: approximately 140,000 clones. The V end was cut by 5 bases, the J end by 4 bases, with 18 bases between. CDR3 length equals 16 residues. Per the germline V gene, CDR1 is MNHEY and CDR2 is SMNVEV (reference sequence). The chain recombines TRBV27 with TRBJ1-5; D might be TRBD1 (6 bases). The sample comprised PBMCs. The clonotype originates from a woman aged 18-29 years in good health and CMV-seronegative. CDR3 sequence (DNA): TGTGCCAGCAGTGTCGGGGGGCCCGGGGAGAATCAGCCCCAGCATTTT. Translation: CASSVGGPGENQPQHF.